This T cell receptor (beta chain) was captured by sequencing in a study of control samples from healthy donors and cancer patients. The V gene lost 5 bases and the J gene lost 3 bases, with 23 bases spanning the gap. CDR3 length equals 17 residues. CDR1 is LNHDA and CDR2 is SQIVND in the germline V gene (reference sequence). This clone has a single count. TCRdb keeps only in-frame clones here, not all; method: immunoSEQ multiplex PCR. This table holds roughly 59,000 clones, approximately 92% found once. This chain connects TRBV19 to TRBJ2-7, with D possibly being TRBD2 (6 bases). The TCR was taken from a man aged 35 to 55 with colorectal cancer. Material: PBMCs. CDR3: CASSVRFIAPEGYEQYF. DNA of the CDR3: TGTGCCAGTAGTGTACGATTCATTGCCCCGGAGGGCTACGAGCAGTACTTC.